This T cell receptor (beta chain) was sequenced in a study of blood T cell repertoires in COVID-19. After removal of 1 base from V and 9 bases from J, the junction contained 8 bases not matched to a gene. This CDR3 is built from 16 residues. CDR1 and CDR2 from the germline V gene are SGHTA and FQGTGA. Study processing details: Amplification from reference gene primers served as the basis for estimated nucleated cell counts. Using immunoSEQ multiplex PCR, the repertoire was profiled, and TCRdb retains in-frame clones only, with some absent. The V and J calls and clone size come from that table; D and trimming were worked out from the DNA. The sample carries hundreds of thousands of clones, 70% to 90% recorded once.

This receptor was obtained from a man at least 80 years old with acute or convalescent COVID-19. This rearrangement joins TRBV7-3 to TRBJ2-1, with TRBD2 identical over 11 bases. Sequencing used peripheral blood. CDR3 nucleotide sequence: TGTGCCAGCAGCTTAATGGTTAGCGGGAGGGCCGGTGAGCAGTTCTTC. Its translation is CASSLMVSGRAGEQFF.